The rows below give T cell receptor beta chains drawn from one sample of a study of patients and donors after allogeneic stem cell transplantation. From the RT-PCR reads, TCRdb called clonotypes with MiXCR, one entry per CDR3 protein. The table includes 800,000 to 1,000,000 distinct CDR3 sequences, approximately 18% detected once. Input material: blood, either unsorted or a sorted T cell fraction (not recorded which). All receptors come from a human donor who was either an allogeneic HSCT recipient or a stem cell or donor lymphocyte infusion donor (not recorded which). It is not recorded whose cells these are; they may come from a transplant donor. CDR3s include the opening cysteine and the closing phenylalanine or tryptophan. D genes are given only for firm matches. Part of the rows lack a size; the others show once, few, many or a class for expanded clones.

V	D	size	J	DNA	CDR3
TRBV27	-	-	TRBJ1-1	TGTGCCAGCAGTTTGTCCTGGGGATCCGAAGCTTTCTTT	CASSLSWGSEAFF
TRBV2	-	few	TRBJ2-3	TGTGCCAGCAGCAACCGGGACGCTCGAGGGTCAGATACGCAGTATTTT	CASSNRDARGSDTQYF
TRBV5-1	-	-	TRBJ2-7	TGCGCCAGCAGCTCCCCGGGCATGTCGAGCTCCTACGAGCAGTACTTC	CASSSPGMSSSYEQYF
TRBV12-3/TRBV12-4	-	-	TRBJ2-2	TGTGCCATCAACCGGGGGCTAACGAACACCGGGGAGCTGTTTTTT	CAINRGLTNTGELFF
TRBV11-3	-	few	TRBJ2-4	TGTGCCAGCAGCTTAGACGGACAGCAAAACATTCAGTACTTC	CASSLDGQQNIQYF
TRBV20-1	-	few	TRBJ1-5	TGCAGTGGCACAGACCAGGGGCATCAGCCCCAGCATTTT	CSGTDQGHQPQHF
TRBV30	-	-	TRBJ2-7	TGTGCCTGGGACAGATCCTACGAGCAGTACTTC	CAWDRSYEQYF
TRBV7-9	-	few	TRBJ1-5	TGTGCCAGCAGCTTAGCCACCCCAGGAGGCAATCAGCCCCAGCATTTT	CASSLATPGGNQPQHF
TRBV18	TRBD1	-	TRBJ2-1	TGTGCCAGCTCACCCGGACAGGGATATGAGCAGTTCTTC	CASSPGQGYEQFF
TRBV11-2	-	-	TRBJ2-1	TGTGCCAGCAGCTCCTCCCCTTTCGGGAATACGTCCTACAATGAGCAGTTCTTC	CASSSSPFGNTSYNEQFF
TRBV4-1	-	-	TRBJ2-1	TGCGCCAGCAGCCGCGGTGGGCTCGATGAGCAGTTCTTC	CASSRGGLDEQFF
TRBV20-1	-	few	TRBJ2-3	TGCAGTGCTAGAGATCCCGGGACTGAGAGCACAGATACGCAGTATTTT	CSARDPGTESTDTQYF
TRBV12-3/TRBV12-4	TRBD1	many	TRBJ1-4	TGTGCCAGCAGTTCAGGGACAGCAACTAATGAAAAACTGTTTTTT	CASSSGTATNEKLFF
TRBV5-6	-	many	TRBJ2-7	TGTGCCAGCAGCTTGACCGAGCAGTACTTC	CASSLTEQYF
TRBV4-1	TRBD1	-	TRBJ2-1	TGCGCCAGCAGCCAACCCAGGACAGGGCATTGGTACAATGAGCAGTTCTTC	CASSQPRTGHWYNEQFF
TRBV10-3	-	many	TRBJ2-3	TGTGCCACGCAGGGCACAGATACGCAGTATTTT	CATQGTDTQYF
TRBV6-1	TRBD1	-	TRBJ1-1	TGTGCCAGCAGCCCCCGAACCGGGACAGGGTATACTGAAGCTTTCTTT	CASSPRTGTGYTEAFF
TRBV4-3	-	-	TRBJ1-3	TGCGCCAGCAGCCAAAGGTTGGAGACAGGCATAATCTCTGGAAACACCATATATTTT	CASSQRLETGIISGNTIYF
TRBV7-2	TRBD1	-	TRBJ1-2	TGTGCCAGCAGCCAAGCCCGACAGGGGGCTAACTATGGCTACACCTTC	CASSQARQGANYGYTF
TRBV5-1	-	few	TRBJ2-5	TGCGCCAGCAGCTTGAACGTCAGGGGAGAGACCCAGTACTTC	CASSLNVRGETQYF
TRBV7-6	TRBD1	-	TRBJ2-6	TGTGCCAGCAGCCGCACAGGGGATGGTGTCCTGACTTTC	CASSRTGDGVLTF
TRBV6-5	TRBD1	-	TRBJ1-2	TGTGCCAGCAGTTACCCCCAGGGGGCTTTCTATGGCTACACCTTC	CASSYPQGAFYGYTF
TRBV5-1	-	-	TRBJ2-3	TGCGCCAGCAGCTCCCAACCACCAATTAACATAAAGAATTCTGATACGCAGTATTTT	CASSSQPPINIKNSDTQYF
TRBV28	-	few	TRBJ1-3	TGTGCCAGCAGTTTACCACAGTCGGGGTCTCTAAGAAACACCATATATTTT	CASSLPQSGSLRNTIYF
TRBV20-1	TRBD1	-	TRBJ1-2	TGCAGTGCCAACCAGGGGGCTCCCTCATATGGCTACACCTTC	CSANQGAPSYGYTF
TRBV25-1	-	-	TRBJ2-3	TGTGCCAGCAGTGAATATCGAGGGGCCGGGGGCACAGATACGCAGTATTTT	CASSEYRGAGGTDTQYF
TRBV3-1	-	once	TRBJ1-2	TGTGCCAGCAGCCAAGGAGAGGTTGGCTACACCTTC	CASSQGEVGYTF
TRBV27	-	-	TRBJ2-1	TGTGCCAGCAGTTTATTCCCGCACAATGAGCAGTTCTTC	CASSLFPHNEQFF
TRBV7-2	TRBD2	-	TRBJ2-1	TGTGCCAGCAGCTTCCTCCCTAGCGGGGGGGCGAATGAGCAGTTCTTC	CASSFLPSGGANEQFF
TRBV6-2/TRBV6-3	TRBD1	few	TRBJ1-1	TGTGCCAGCAGCCGGACAGGGGTCTATCTGAGTCCAGAAGCTTTCTTT	CASSRTGVYLSPEAFF
TRBV7-2	-	-	TRBJ1-5	TGTGCCAGCAGCTTGGGGTCAACTCAGCCCCAGCATTTT	CASSLGSTQPQHF
TRBV2	-	-	TRBJ2-2	TGTGCCAGCACGACCTCGAACACCGGGGAGCTGTTTTTT	CASTTSNTGELFF
TRBV12-3/TRBV12-4	-	many	TRBJ2-1	TGTGCCAGCAGTACTCAGCGGGCGCTGTACAATGAGCAGTTCTTC	CASSTQRALYNEQFF
TRBV21-1	-	-	TRBJ2-7	TGTGCCAGCAGTAAACAGGGGGTTTACGAGCAGTACTTC	CASSKQGVYEQYF
TRBV5-5	-	few	TRBJ2-7	TGTGCCAGCAGCCCCTCCCCCATTGGGAGGCCCTACGAGCAGTACTTC	CASSPSPIGRPYEQYF
TRBV29-1	TRBD1	few	TRBJ2-7	TGCAGCGTGGTAACGACAGGGGCCTACGAGCAGTACTTC	CSVVTTGAYEQYF
TRBV6-2/TRBV6-3	TRBD1	-	TRBJ2-7	TGTGCCAGCAGCGGACAGGGGAGTTCCTACGAGCAGTACTTC	CASSGQGSSYEQYF
TRBV5-5	-	-	TRBJ1-1	TGTGCCAGCAGCCCACCCGAAGGTCCTGAAGCTTTCTTT	CASSPPEGPEAFF
TRBV29-1	-	many	TRBJ1-2	TGCAGCGTTGATGAGGGCTCCTATGGCTACACCTTC	CSVDEGSYGYTF
TRBV5-1	-	many	TRBJ2-7	TGCGCCAGCAGCTTGGGAGACGGTCCCTACGAGCAGTACTTC	CASSLGDGPYEQYF
TRBV4-1	TRBD2	-	TRBJ2-1	TGCGCCAGCAGCCAACGCGGGGGGAGGTCCTACAATGAGCAGTTCTTC	CASSQRGGRSYNEQFF
TRBV7-8	-	few	TRBJ1-1	TGTGCCAGCAGCTTAAGGGCCCAACTGCGTGCTAACACTGAAGCTTTCTTT	CASSLRAQLRANTEAFF
TRBV6-1	TRBD2	-	TRBJ2-3	TGTGCCAGCGTGGGGGCGGGAGGGGACACAGATACGCAGTATTTT	CASVGAGGDTDTQYF
TRBV27	-	many	TRBJ1-2	TGTGCCAGCGGGGGGAACTATGGCTACACCTTC	CASGGNYGYTF
TRBV20-1	-	-	TRBJ2-7	TGCAGTGCTAGAGATCTCCGGCAGGGCTACGAGCAGTACTTC	CSARDLRQGYEQYF
TRBV25-1	TRBD1	-	TRBJ2-6	TGTGCCAGCAGTGGGGGACAGGGGTCCGGGGCCAACGTCCTGACTTTC	CASSGGQGSGANVLTF
TRBV7-9	-	-	TRBJ2-3	TGTGCCAGCAGCTCCACCGGGACAAAGAGCACAGATACGCAGTATTTT	CASSSTGTKSTDTQYF
TRBV4-2	TRBD2	-	TRBJ2-3	TGTGCCAGCAGCCACCGTAGCGGGAACGTCGATACGCAGTATTTT	CASSHRSGNVDTQYF
TRBV6-5	-	many	TRBJ2-7	TGTGCCAGCAGTTACTTGGGACTGCCCTACGAGCAGTACTTC	CASSYLGLPYEQYF
TRBV13	-	-	TRBJ2-3	TGTGCCAGCAGCTTAATTGCGGGGCCTAGTGATACGCAGTATTTT	CASSLIAGPSDTQYF
TRBV20-1	-	-	TRBJ1-6	TGCAGTGCGAGAGACCGTAGAAGCAATTCACCCCTCCACTTT	CSARDRRSNSPLHF